This T cell receptor (beta chain) was sequenced in a study of blood T cell repertoires in COVID-19. Sequencing used immunoSEQ multiplex PCR; TCRdb keeps in-frame clones, though not all of them. In the table there are tens of thousands of clones, around 81% of which are singletons. J gave up 2 bases and V 0 bases, and 6 bases lay outside the gene matches. CDR1 and CDR2 (germline): LNHDA, SQIVND (reference sequence). The CDR3 has 16 amino acids. The sequencing sample was made of peripheral blood. The TCR comes from a human donor in a cohort sampled during active COVID-19. The chain recombines TRBV19 with TRBJ2-7, with 8 bases matching TRBD1. The CDR3 spells CASSIEVHRGTYEQYF. The CDR3 DNA reads as TGTGCCAGTAGTATAGAAGTCCACAGGGGGACCTACGAGCAGTACTTC.